This TCR beta chain is drawn from a study of T cell repertoires in cytomegalovirus infection. The overall study: Public signatures in TCR beta pointed to CMV infection and matching HLA type.

The V end lost 4 bases, the J end lost 2 bases, and 10 bases lay between the germline ends. CDR3 length: 14 residues. Germline CDR1 reads SGHTA; CDR2 reads FQGNSA. General study results and limits: The response measured ex vivo was dominated by TCR beta clonotypes (HLA-C-restricted and CMV-specific).

The sample holds many counts of this clonotype. The antigen is undetermined. TCRdb reprocessed the reads via MiXCR and lists one record per CDR3 protein. This sample has roughly 230,000 distinct CDR3 sequences, with around 6.2% found just once. The sequenced sample was PBMCs. The clonotype was recovered from a human donor in good health (CMV status not recorded). Some clones in this sample may be carry-over from other donors' samples. The chain combines TRBV7-2 with TRBJ2-3; D is ambiguous. CDR3 protein: CASSSKASTDTQYF. DNA for the CDR3: TGTGCCAGCAGCTCAAAGGCATCCACAGATACGCAGTATTTT.